These T cell receptor beta chains were read from a single sample in a study of CD8 T cells in ankylosing spondylitis. TCRdb called the 5' RACE reads again in MiXCR, with one record for every CDR3 protein. This table holds around 450,000 distinct CDR3 sequences, roughly 26% found once. What was sequenced was blood, either unsorted or a sorted T cell fraction (not recorded which). The receptors here all came from a male donor with ankylosing spondylitis. Each CDR3 is given with its conserved first and last residue. A D gene is named only where the DNA matches it firmly. Only part of the rows carry a size: once, few, many, or a class if the clone is expanded.

d_call	clone_size	v_call	j_call	cdr3_nt	cdr3_aa
.	few	TRBV7-9	TRBJ2-7	TGTGCCAGCAGTAACGGACAGTTACCACCCTACGAGCAGTACTTC	CASSNGQLPPYEQYF
.	.	TRBV29-1	TRBJ2-3	TGCAGCGTTCCCCCGACAGGCACAGATACGCAGTATTTT	CSVPPTGTDTQYF
.	few	TRBV12-3/TRBV12-4	TRBJ2-3	TGTGCCAGCAGAGTGGCATCCACAGATACGCAGTATTTT	CASRVASTDTQYF
.	.	TRBV4-1	TRBJ1-1	TGCGCCAGCAGCCAAGGGCCAGGGGAGACCACTGAAGCTTTCTTT	CASSQGPGETTEAFF
.	few	TRBV28	TRBJ2-1	TGTGCCAGCAATTCCCGGAGCAATGAGCAGTTCTTC	CASNSRSNEQFF
.	.	TRBV7-2	TRBJ2-3	TGTGCCAGCAGCGCAGAGCGGTCCGGGGAGTCACAGTATTTT	CASSAERSGESQYF
.	many	TRBV5-1	TRBJ2-7	TGCGCCAGCAGCTTAACAGGGACCTACGAGCAGTACTTC	CASSLTGTYEQYF
.	.	TRBV20-1	TRBJ2-2	TGCAGTGCTAGACGCACGAACACCGGGGAGCTGTTTTTT	CSARRTNTGELFF
.	.	TRBV20-1	TRBJ2-5	TGCAGTGCTAGAGCGGCAGGAGCTACGCGAGAGACCCAGTACTTC	CSARAAGATRETQYF
.	few	TRBV12-3/TRBV12-4	TRBJ1-5	TGTGCCAGCAGTTCGACGGACCGCAATCAGCCCCAGCATTTT	CASSSTDRNQPQHF
TRBD2	.	TRBV20-1	TRBJ2-3	TGCAGTGCGAGGACTAGCGGGGCCACAGATACGCAGTATTTT	CSARTSGATDTQYF
TRBD1	few	TRBV11-2	TRBJ1-1	TGTGCCAGCATCCTACGGCCAGGGGGTACTGAAGCTTTCTTT	CASILRPGGTEAFF
.	.	TRBV7-9	TRBJ2-1	TGTGCCAGCAGCTTAGACAGGGAGCTCAATGAGCAGTTCTTC	CASSLDRELNEQFF
.	few	TRBV12-3/TRBV12-4	TRBJ1-5	TGTGCCAGCAGTTTCGTGAATCAGCCCCAGCATTTT	CASSFVNQPQHF
.	.	TRBV11-2	TRBJ1-1	TGTGCCAGCAGCCTACCGGAAGGGTACGAAGCTTTCTTT	CASSLPEGYEAFF
.	.	TRBV30	TRBJ2-3	TGTGCCTGGAGGAACTCTGGAAGCACAGATACGCAGTATTTT	CAWRNSGSTDTQYF
TRBD2	many	TRBV24-1	TRBJ2-2	TGTGCCACCAGTGGCACTAGCGGGAGACACGCGAACACCGGGGAGCTGTTTTTT	CATSGTSGRHANTGELFF
.	few	TRBV12-3/TRBV12-4	TRBJ2-4	TGTGCCAGCAGTTCCCCGGAGGTTGACATTCAGTACTTC	CASSSPEVDIQYF
TRBD2	.	TRBV12-3/TRBV12-4	TRBJ2-1	TGTGCCAGCAGTTTAGTAGCGGGGGGTTCCAATGAGCAGTTCTTC	CASSLVAGGSNEQFF
.	.	TRBV19	TRBJ2-1	TGTGCCAGTAGTGACACAGGAGCCCCCTACAATGAGCAGTTCTTC	CASSDTGAPYNEQFF
.	.	TRBV10-3	TRBJ2-5	TGTGCCATCAGTAGGGATGGCAGACAAGAGACCCAGTACTTC	CAISRDGRQETQYF
.	.	TRBV27	TRBJ2-5	TGTGCCAGCAGTACCTCCAGCGGAGTGGCCCAAGAGACCCAGTACTTC	CASSTSSGVAQETQYF
.	.	TRBV15	TRBJ2-3	TGTGCCACCAGCAGGTCCCCCCACACAAGTCAGTATTTT	CATSRSPHTSQYF
.	.	TRBV19	TRBJ1-3	TGTGCCAGTAGTATCCAATTGGCCGGGCTCTCTGGAAACACCATATATTTT	CASSIQLAGLSGNTIYF
.	few	TRBV12-3/TRBV12-4	TRBJ2-3	TGTGCCAGCAGTTTTCAGCCAGGAGCCGCTACAGATACGCAGTATTTT	CASSFQPGAATDTQYF
.	.	TRBV12-3/TRBV12-4	TRBJ1-6	TGTGCCAGCAGCAACCAGAGGAATTCACCCCTCCACTTT	CASSNQRNSPLHF
.	many	TRBV5-1	TRBJ2-7	TGCGCCAGCAGCTTGGGCGGGACAGGGACTAGGGAGCAGTACTTC	CASSLGGTGTREQYF